This T cell receptor beta chain stems from a study of shared clonotypes between healthy human individuals. Sequencing used immunoSEQ multiplex PCR; TCRdb keeps in-frame clones, though not all of them. The sample shows fewer than 3 million clones, just under 95% of them seen only once. Those who donated were healthy HIV-negative adults, with no recent acute infections or vaccinations reported. Splitting the CD4+ cells yielded a CD45RA+ naive subset and a CD45RA-negative memory subset. Germline V CDR1 and CDR2: SGHRS, YFSETQ. The V end lost 5 bases, the J end lost 1 base, and 4 bases lay between the germline ends. This CDR3 region has 12 residues.

The sequenced sample was naive CD4+ T cells from PBMCs. The subset: CD45RA+ positively selected. The TCR originated in a man younger than 30 in good health. Some clones in this sample may be carry-over from other donors' samples. The V and J genes are TRBV5-1 and TRBJ2-1; D is unclear. The CDR3 DNA reads TGCGCCAGCAGAGGTTCCTACAATGAGCAGTTCTTC. This sequence encodes CASRGSYNEQFF.